The entry below gives a single TCR beta chain sequence along with its context. Its antigen is not identified. The CDR3 runs to 13 residues. With 3 bases removed from V and 1 base from J, the gap between germline ends came to 6 bases. The V gene's germline CDR1 is SGHAT and CDR2 FQNNGV. The PCR made use of 60 Vbeta and 13 Jbeta primers. Repertoires were generated with immunoSEQ multiplex PCR, while TCRdb's copy carries only in-frame clones and drops some. The table has 150,000 to 200,000 clones, more than 70% seen once. This sample stems from a study of cytomegalovirus exposure and HLA in healthy donors. General study points: According to a later analysis, most TCR beta chains associated with CMV appeared HLA-restricted. It was assumed in the presence/absence analyses that sequencing depth was roughly uniform across donors. TCR beta sequences numbering around 15,000 were associated with HLA alleles at 0.05 false discovery rate in a later analysis. Researchers catalogued 150 or so TCR beta chains as cytomegalovirus-associated.

The chain is built from TRBV11-2 and TRBJ1-2; tentatively, D is TRBD1 (5 bases). The TCR originated in a man between 60 and 70 years old in good health and CMV-seronegative. The sequencing input was PBMCs. The CDR3 sequence is CASSFDSNYGYTF. CDR3 nucleotide sequence: TGTGCCAGCAGCTTCGACAGTAACTATGGCTACACCTTC. Full variable domain (missing parts from reference TRBV11-2 and TRBJ1-2): EAGVAQSPRYKIIEKRQSVAFWCNPISGHATLYWYQQILGQGPKLLIQFQNNGVVDDSQLPKDRFSAERLKGVDSTLKIQPAKLEDSAVYLCASSFDSNYGYTFGSGTRLTVV.